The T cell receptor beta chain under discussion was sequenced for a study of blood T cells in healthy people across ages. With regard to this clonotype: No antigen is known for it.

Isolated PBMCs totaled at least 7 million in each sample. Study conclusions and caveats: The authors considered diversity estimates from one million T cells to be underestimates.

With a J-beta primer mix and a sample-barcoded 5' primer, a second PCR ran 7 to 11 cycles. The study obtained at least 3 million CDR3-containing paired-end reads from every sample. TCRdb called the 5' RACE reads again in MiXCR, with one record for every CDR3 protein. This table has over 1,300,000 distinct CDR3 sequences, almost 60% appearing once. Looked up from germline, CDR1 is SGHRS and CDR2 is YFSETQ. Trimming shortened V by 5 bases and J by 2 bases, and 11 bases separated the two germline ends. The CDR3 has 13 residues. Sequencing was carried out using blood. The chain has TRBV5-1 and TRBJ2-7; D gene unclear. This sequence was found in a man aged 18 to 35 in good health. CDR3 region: CASRKSQTYEQYF. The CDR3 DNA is TGCGCCAGCAGAAAGAGTCAAACCTACGAGCAGTACTTC.